This T cell receptor beta chain appears in the sequencing data of a study of blood T cell repertoires in COVID-19. Study-level background: Donors in the United States, Italy and Spain gave samples during acute or convalescent COVID-19. Sources were T cells, B-cell-depleted T cells, or PBMCs; the material itself was cDNA or gDNA.

From germline, CDR1 is SGHTA and CDR2 FQGNSA. This CDR3 comprises 15 residues. Trimming pared 2 bases from V and 4 bases from J, leaving 11 bases between. Measured with immunoSEQ multiplex PCR; TCRdb has only the in-frame clones, and not every one. In the table there are about 94,000 clones, around 82% of which are singletons. The chain joins TRBV7-2 to TRBJ1-4; D may be TRBD1 (5 bases). The sample comprised peripheral blood. The source of this sequence is a man in his 60s with acute or convalescent COVID-19. The CDR3 reads CASSLSGRGNEKLFF. CDR3 nucleotides: TGTGCCAGCAGCTTATCCGGGAGGGGTAATGAAAAACTGTTTTTT.